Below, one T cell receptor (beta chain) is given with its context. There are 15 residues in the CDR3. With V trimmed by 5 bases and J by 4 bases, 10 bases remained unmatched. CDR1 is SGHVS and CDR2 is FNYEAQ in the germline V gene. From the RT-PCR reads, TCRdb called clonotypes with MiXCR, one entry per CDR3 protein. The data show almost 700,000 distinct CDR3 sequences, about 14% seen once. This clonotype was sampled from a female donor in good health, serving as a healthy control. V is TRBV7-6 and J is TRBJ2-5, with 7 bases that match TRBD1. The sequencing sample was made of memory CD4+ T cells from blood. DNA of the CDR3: TGTGCCAGCAGCCCCGGGACAGCACCTTCAGAGACCCAGTACTTC. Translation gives CASSPGTAPSETQYF. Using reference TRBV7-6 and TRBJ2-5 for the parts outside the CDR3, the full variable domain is GAGVSQSPRYKVTKRGQDVALRCDPISGHVSLYWYRQALGQGPEFLTYFNYEAQQDKSGLPNDRFSAERPEGSISTLTIQRTEQRDSAMYRCASSPGTAPSETQYFGPGTRLLVL.